The 2 T cell receptor beta chains reported below all come from one sample, sequenced in a study of cytomegalovirus exposure and HLA in healthy donors. PCR primers comprised 60 Vbeta and 13 Jbeta primers. The table came from immunoSEQ multiplex PCR; TCRdb's copy has only in-frame clones and leaves some out. The sample holds approximately 150,000 clones, 80% seen once. Sequenced input: PBMCs. Receptors were obtained from a woman in her thirties or forties in good health and CMV-seronegative.

This chain uses TRBV9 with TRBJ2-1, with TRBD2 identical over 8 bases. The CDR3 length is 15 residues. CDR1 SGDLS and CDR2 YYNGEE come from the germline V gene. V dropped 2 bases and J dropped 8; count of bases not matched to a gene: 9. This CDR3 reads CASSVTAGEAYEQFF. In DNA, the CDR3 is TGTGCCAGCAGCGTTACAGCGGGAGAAGCCTATGAGCAGTTCTTC.

The chain is built from TRBV6-5 and TRBJ2-7, with TRBD1 as a possible D gene (7 bases). V gave up 6 bases and J gave up 3 bases, with 18 bases separating them. The CDR3 is 15 amino acids. In germline, CDR1 is MNHEY, CDR2 SVGAGI. The CDR3 sequence: CASSRDHRGGYEQYF. The CDR3 DNA reads as TGTGCCAGCAGCCGCGATCACAGGGGAGGCTACGAGCAGTACTTC.